Each of the 10 T cell receptor beta chains below was sequenced from the same sample in a study of T cells in Graves' hyperthyroidism and ophthalmopathy. Researchers amplified the TCR beta CDR3 regions from RNA transcripts. The HTBI primer set drove a first-round RT-PCR of the TCR CDR3. TCRdb ran MiXCR on the multiplex PCR reads and lists one entry per CDR3 protein. The table lists hundreds of thousands of distinct CDR3 sequences, more than 15% of them singletons. Material for sequencing was blood. The receptors here all came from a woman aged 18-29 years with Graves' hyperthyroidism.

This clonotype has a count of ten or more. The chain couples TRBV6-1 to TRBJ1-4; D is unclear. Germline V gene lookup returns CDR1 MNHNS and CDR2 SASEGT. V was trimmed by 2 bases and J by 0 bases, leaving 7 bases between them. The CDR3 extends over 15 amino acids. Written as DNA, the CDR3 is TGTGCCAGCAGTGAAAGAGGAGCAACTAATGAAAAACTGTTTTTT. It yields the protein CASSERGATNEKLFF.

This clonotype has at least ten counts. The chain links TRBV28 to TRBJ2-3; maybe TRBD1 (6 bases). Germline V lookup: CDR1 MDHEN, CDR2 SYDVKM. Trimming took off 5 bases at V and 4 bases at J, with 10 bases between the two ends. This CDR3 contains 13 residues. Here the CDR3 DNA reads TGTGCCAGCAGTGCTGGGGGCGCAGATACGCAGTATTTT. It translates to CASSAGGADTQYF.

The genes are TRBV11-2 and TRBJ2-1; 7 positions agree with TRBD1. Looked up from germline, CDR1 is SGHAT and CDR2 is FQNNGV. V trimming: 3 bases; J trimming: 2 bases; junction bases outside the gene matches: 10. The CDR3 is 17 residues long. In DNA, the CDR3 is TGTGCCAGCAGCTTGAGCCCTGGCACAGGGGCCTACAATGAGCAGTTCTTC. Encoded protein: CASSLSPGTGAYNEQFF.

The rearrangement joins TRBV20-1 to TRBJ2-1; the D call may be TRBD1 or TRBD2 (6 bases each). Germline loops: CDR1 DFQATT, CDR2 SNEGSKA (reference sequence). The length of the CDR3 is 16 residues. Trimming took 3 bases from V and 16 from J, leaving 31 bases between them. This chain's CDR3 is CSASGNRPLQGRGTFF. The CDR3 region has the DNA TGCAGTGCTAGCGGAAATCGGCCTCTACAGGGCCGGGGGACTTTCTTC.

The chain uses TRBV28 and TRBJ2-3; 12 positions agree with TRBD2. Germline loops: CDR1 MDHEN, CDR2 SYDVKM. V trimming: 6 bases; J trimming: 6 bases; junction bases outside the gene matches: 7. This CDR3 comprises 15 residues. CDR3 sequence (DNA): TGTGCCAGCAGCCGGACTAGCGGGACTGGGGATACGCAGTATTTT. This codes for CASSRTSGTGDTQYF.

The chain couples TRBV29-1 to TRBJ1-5; D gene uncertain. Trimming took off 7 bases at V and 8 bases at J, with 15 bases between the two ends. There are 12 residues in the CDR3. From germline, CDR1 is SQVTM and CDR2 ANQGSEA. CDR3 DNA sequence: TGCAGCGCCCCAAAAAGTTTCGAGCCCCAGCATTTT. It is translated as CSAPKSFEPQHF.

This clonotype was seen repeatedly, ten times or more. This chain uses TRBV6-2 or TRBV6-3 with TRBJ1-1; the D is unclear. Germline lookup yields CDR1 MNHEY and CDR2 SVGEGT. Trimming took 5 bases from V and 7 from J, leaving 20 bases between them. CDR3 length: 15 residues. The CDR3 nucleotides are TGTGCCAGCAGTACCCGACACAACGCTGGCGGTGAAGCTTTCTTT. This codes for CASSTRHNAGGEAFF.

This chain links TRBV20-1 with TRBJ2-1; 11 nucleotides agree with TRBD2. V gave up 0 bases and J gave up 0 bases; unmatched junction bases: 13. The CDR3 has 20 residues. Germline CDR1 and CDR2: DFQATT and SNEGSKA (reference sequence). CDR3 bases: TGCAGTGCTAGAGATTCTGGTCCTAGCGGGAGGACTAGCTCCTACAATGAGCAGTTCTTC. Its protein is CSARDSGPSGRTSSYNEQFF.

This clonotype was counted at least ten times. The chain uses TRBV12-3 or TRBV12-4 and TRBJ1-2; D is perhaps TRBD1 (6 bases). With 5 bases removed from V and 3 bases from J, the gap between germline ends came to 13 bases. The CDR3 consists of 14 residues. The CDR3 reads CASSRTGLDYGYTF. The DNA for the CDR3 is TGTGCCAGCAGTCGCACAGGGCTTGACTATGGCTACACCTTC.

Ten or more counts support this clonotype. The chain has TRBV7-2 and TRBJ2-7, with D unresolved. Germline CDR1 SGHTA, CDR2 FQGNSA. Trimming cost V 1 base and J 2 bases, with 15 bases left between them. The CDR3 spans 16 residues. The DNA for the CDR3 is TGTGCCAGCAGCTTAGAATTCCAGGCCTCCACCTACGAGCAGTACTTC. This translates into CASSLEFQASTYEQYF.